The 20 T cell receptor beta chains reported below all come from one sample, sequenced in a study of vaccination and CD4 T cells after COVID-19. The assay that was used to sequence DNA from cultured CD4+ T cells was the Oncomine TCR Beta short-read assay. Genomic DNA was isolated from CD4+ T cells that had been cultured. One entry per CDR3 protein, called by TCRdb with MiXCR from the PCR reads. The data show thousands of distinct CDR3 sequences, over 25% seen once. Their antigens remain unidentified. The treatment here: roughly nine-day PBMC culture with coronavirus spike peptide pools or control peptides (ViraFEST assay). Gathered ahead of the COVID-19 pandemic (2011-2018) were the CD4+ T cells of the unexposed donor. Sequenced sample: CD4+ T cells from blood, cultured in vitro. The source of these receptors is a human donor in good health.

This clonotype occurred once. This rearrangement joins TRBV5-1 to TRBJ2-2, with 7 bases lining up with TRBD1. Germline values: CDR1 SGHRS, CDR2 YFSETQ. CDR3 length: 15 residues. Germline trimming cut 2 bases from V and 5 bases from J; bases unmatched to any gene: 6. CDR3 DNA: TGCGCCAGCAGCTTATCCACAGGGGTTACCGGGGAGCTGTTTTTT. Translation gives CASSLSTGVTGELFF.

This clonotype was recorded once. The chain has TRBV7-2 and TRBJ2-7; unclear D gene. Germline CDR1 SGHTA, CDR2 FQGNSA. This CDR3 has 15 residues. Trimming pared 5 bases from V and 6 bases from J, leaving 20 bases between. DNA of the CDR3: TGTGCCAGCAGCCGGGTCGGGCCCCGAATCGGCGAGCAGTACTTC. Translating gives CASSRVGPRIGEQYF.

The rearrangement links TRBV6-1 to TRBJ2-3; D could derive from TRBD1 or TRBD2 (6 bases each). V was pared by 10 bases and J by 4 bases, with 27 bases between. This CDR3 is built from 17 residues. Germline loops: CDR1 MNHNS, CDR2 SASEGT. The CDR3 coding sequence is TGTGCCACCTCCGGGGGCTTCGGTTTGTCACGGGCAGATACGCAGTATTTT. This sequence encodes CATSGGFGLSRADTQYF.

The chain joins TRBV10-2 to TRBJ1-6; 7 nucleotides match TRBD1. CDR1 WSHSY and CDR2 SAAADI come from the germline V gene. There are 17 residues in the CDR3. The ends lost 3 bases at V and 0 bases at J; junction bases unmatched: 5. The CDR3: CASSEGQASSYNSPLHF. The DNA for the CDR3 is TGCGCCAGCAGTGAAGGACAGGCGAGCTCCTATAATTCACCCCTCCACTTT.

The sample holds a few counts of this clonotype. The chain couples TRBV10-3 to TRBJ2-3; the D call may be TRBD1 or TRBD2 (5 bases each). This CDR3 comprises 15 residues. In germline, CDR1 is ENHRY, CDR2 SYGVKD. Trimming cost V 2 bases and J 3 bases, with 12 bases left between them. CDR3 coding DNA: TGTGCCATCAGTGAGGGGGGAGTGAGTACAGATACGCAGTATTTT. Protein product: CAISEGGVSTDTQYF.

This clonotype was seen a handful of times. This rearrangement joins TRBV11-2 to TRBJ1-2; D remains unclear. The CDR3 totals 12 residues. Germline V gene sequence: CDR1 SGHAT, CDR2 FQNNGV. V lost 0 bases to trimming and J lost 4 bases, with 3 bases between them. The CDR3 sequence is CASSLDSYGYTF. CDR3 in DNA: TGTGCCAGCAGCTTAGATAGCTATGGCTACACCTTC.

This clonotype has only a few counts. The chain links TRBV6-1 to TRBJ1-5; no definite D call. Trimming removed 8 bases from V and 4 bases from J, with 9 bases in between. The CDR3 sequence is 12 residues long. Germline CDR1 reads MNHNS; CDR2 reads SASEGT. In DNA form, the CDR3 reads TGTGCCAGCCAGGCGGGGAATCAGCCCCAGCATTTT. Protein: CASQAGNQPQHF.

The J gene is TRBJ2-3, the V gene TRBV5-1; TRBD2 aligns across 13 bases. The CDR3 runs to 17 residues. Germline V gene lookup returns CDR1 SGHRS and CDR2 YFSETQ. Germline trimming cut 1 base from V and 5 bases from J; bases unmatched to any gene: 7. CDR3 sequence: CASSLFPTSGRVDTQYF. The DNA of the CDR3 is TGCGCCAGCAGCTTGTTCCCTACTAGCGGGAGGGTAGATACGCAGTATTTT.

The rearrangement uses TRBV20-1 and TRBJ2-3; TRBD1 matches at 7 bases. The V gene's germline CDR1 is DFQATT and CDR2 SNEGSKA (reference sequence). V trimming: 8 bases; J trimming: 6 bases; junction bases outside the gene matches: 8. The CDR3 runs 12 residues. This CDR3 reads CSTPEDRDTQYF. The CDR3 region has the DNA TGCAGTACCCCTGAGGACAGGGATACGCAGTATTTT.

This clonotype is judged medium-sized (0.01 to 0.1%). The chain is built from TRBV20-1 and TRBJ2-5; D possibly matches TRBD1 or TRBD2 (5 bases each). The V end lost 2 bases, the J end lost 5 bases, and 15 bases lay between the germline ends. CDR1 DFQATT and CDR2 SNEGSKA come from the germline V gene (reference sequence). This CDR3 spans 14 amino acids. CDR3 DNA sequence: TGCAGTGCTAGAAACCCATGGGGGTTGGAGACCCAGTACTTC. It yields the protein CSARNPWGLETQYF.

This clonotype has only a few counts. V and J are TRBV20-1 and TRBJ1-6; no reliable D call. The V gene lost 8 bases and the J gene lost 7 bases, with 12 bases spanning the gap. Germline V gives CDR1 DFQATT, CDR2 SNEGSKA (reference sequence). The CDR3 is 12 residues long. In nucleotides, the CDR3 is TGCAGTTTTGGCAGAGCGAATTCACCCCTCCACTTT. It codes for CSFGRANSPLHF.

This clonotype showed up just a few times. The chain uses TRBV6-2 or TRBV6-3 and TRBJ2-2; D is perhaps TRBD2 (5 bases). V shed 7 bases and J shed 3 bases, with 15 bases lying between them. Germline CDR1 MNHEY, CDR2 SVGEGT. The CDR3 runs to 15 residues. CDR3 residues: CASTKTPRDTGELFF. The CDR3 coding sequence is TGTGCCAGCACTAAGACCCCGAGGGACACCGGGGAGCTGTTTTTT.

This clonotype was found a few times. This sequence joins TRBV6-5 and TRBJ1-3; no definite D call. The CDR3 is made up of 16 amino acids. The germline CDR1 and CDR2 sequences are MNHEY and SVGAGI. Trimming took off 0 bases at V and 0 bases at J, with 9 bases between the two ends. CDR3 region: CASSYSIRPSGNTIYF. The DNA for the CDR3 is TGTGCCAGCAGTTACTCGATAAGGCCCTCTGGAAACACCATATATTTT.

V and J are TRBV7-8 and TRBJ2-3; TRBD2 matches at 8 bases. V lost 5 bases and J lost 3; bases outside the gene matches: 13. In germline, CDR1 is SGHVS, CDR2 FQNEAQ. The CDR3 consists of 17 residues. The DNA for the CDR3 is TGTGCCAGCAGCACCCGATTCGGGGGGGGGGGAACAGATACGCAGTATTTT. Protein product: CASSTRFGGGGTDTQYF.

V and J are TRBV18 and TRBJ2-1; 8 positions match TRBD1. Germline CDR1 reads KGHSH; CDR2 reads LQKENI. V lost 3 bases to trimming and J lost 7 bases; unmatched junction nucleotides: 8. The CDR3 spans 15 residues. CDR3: CASSPGQGRGNEQFF. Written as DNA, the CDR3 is TGTGCCAGCTCACCCGGACAGGGTCGAGGAAATGAGCAGTTCTTC.

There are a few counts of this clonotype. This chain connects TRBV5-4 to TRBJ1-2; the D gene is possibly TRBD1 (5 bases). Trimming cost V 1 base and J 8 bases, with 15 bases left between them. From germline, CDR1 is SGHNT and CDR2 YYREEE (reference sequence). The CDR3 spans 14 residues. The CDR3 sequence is CASSLSAGTTGYTF. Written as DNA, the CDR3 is TGTGCCAGCAGCTTGTCGGCAGGGACTACAGGCTACACCTTC.

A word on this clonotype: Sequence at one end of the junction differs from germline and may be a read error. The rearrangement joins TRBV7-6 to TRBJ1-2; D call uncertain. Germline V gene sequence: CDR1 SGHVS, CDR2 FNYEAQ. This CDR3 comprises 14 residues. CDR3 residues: CACSGPRFVDGYTF. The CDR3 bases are TGTGCCTGCAGCGGTCCCCGCTTTGTGGATGGCTACACCTTC.

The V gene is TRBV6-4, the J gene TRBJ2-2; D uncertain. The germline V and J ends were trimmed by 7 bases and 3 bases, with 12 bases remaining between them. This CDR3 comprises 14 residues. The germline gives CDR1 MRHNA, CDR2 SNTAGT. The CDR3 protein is CASKETLYTGELFF. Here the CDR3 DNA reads TGTGCCAGCAAGGAGACACTATACACCGGGGAGCTGTTTTTT.

CDR3 loop: CASSPPDRGLTDTQYF. The CDR3, as DNA: TGTGCCAGCAGTCCCCCGGACAGGGGGTTGACAGATACGCAGTATTTT. The V gene is TRBV6-1, the J gene TRBJ2-3; 10 bases align to TRBD1. CDR1 and CDR2 (germline): MNHNS, SASEGT. The CDR3 contains 16 residues. J lost 3 bases, V lost 5 bases, and 8 bases had no gene match.

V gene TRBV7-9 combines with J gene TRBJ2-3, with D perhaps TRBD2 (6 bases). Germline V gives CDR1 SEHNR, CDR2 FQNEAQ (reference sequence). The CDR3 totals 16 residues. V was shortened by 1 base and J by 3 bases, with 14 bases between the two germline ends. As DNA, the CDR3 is TGTGCCAGCAGCTTAGATAGGAGCGGGTGGACAGATACGCAGTATTTT. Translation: CASSLDRSGWTDTQYF. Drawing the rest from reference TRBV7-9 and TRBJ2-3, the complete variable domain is DTGVSQNPRHKITKRGQNVTFRCDPISEHNRLYWYRQTLGQGPEFLTYFQNEAQLEKSRLLSDRFSAERPKGSFSTLEIQRTEQGDSAMYLCASSLDRSGWTDTQYFGPGTRLTVL.